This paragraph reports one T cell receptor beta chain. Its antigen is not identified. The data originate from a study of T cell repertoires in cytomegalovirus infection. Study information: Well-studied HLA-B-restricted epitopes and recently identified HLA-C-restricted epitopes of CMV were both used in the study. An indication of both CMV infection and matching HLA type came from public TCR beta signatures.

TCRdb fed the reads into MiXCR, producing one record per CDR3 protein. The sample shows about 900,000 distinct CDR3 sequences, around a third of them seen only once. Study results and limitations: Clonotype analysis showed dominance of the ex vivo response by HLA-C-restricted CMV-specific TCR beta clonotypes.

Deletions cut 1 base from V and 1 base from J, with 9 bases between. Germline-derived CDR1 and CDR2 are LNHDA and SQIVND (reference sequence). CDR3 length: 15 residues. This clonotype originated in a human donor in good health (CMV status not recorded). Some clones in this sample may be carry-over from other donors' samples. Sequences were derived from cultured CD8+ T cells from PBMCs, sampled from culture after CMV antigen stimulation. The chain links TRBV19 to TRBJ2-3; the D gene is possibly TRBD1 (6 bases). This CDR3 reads CASSIARTGTDTQYF. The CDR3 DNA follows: TGTGCCAGTAGTATAGCCCGGACAGGCACAGATACGCAGTATTTT. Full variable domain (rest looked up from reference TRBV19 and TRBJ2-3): DGGITQSPKYLFRKEGQNVTLSCEQNLNHDAMYWYRQDPGQGLRLIYYSQIVNDFQKGDIAEGYSVSREKKESFPLTVTSAQKNPTAFYLCASSIARTGTDTQYFGPGTRLTVL.